This T cell receptor (beta chain) was captured by sequencing in a study of blood T cell repertoires in COVID-19. CDR1 and CDR2 from the germline V gene are LNHDA and SQIVND (reference sequence). The V gene lost 9 bases and the J gene lost 2 bases, with 14 bases spanning the gap. The CDR3 extends over 14 amino acids. This table comes from immunoSEQ multiplex PCR, and its TCRdb copy is limited to in-frame clones, with some not included. The repertoire holds about 100,000 clones, 85% seen once, with about 13% in the top ten. Specimen: peripheral blood. The sequence was collected from a human donor in a cohort sampled during active COVID-19. The chain uses TRBV19 and TRBJ1-5; D is perhaps TRBD1 (6 bases). The CDR3 loop is CARRQVRGNQPQHF. CDR3 bases: TGTGCCAGAAGACAGGTTCGAGGCAATCAGCCCCAGCATTTT.